This is a list of T cell receptor beta chains from one sample in a study of T cell responses to AZD1222 COVID-19 vaccine. Some clones are missing from TCRdb's copy, which holds only in-frame ones; the method was immunoSEQ multiplex PCR. The sample is made up of under 150,000 clones, and the top ten hold 2% to 2.5% of it. The sequencing sample was made of peripheral blood. Source of these receptors: an adult in good health. Both conserved end residues are trimmed from each CDR3. Fields, in order: V gene, J gene, D gene, CDR3 protein. D genes are given only for firm matches.

>TRBV6-5|TRBJ1-1|.
ASRPNRARTEAF
>TRBV27|TRBJ2-1|.
ASSFWGAGFTPKNYNEQF
>TRBV18|TRBJ2-7|.
ASSRTGDYEQY
>TRBV6-5|TRBJ1-1|.
ASSYSRAQLNTEAF
>TRBV30|TRBJ1-5|.
AWSPKQGMLSNQPQH
>TRBV16|TRBJ1-5|.
ASSQATALNQPQH
>TRBV11-3|TRBJ2-2|TRBD1
ASSGRDSGGPGELF
>TRBV11-3|TRBJ2-3|.
ASSSSLADTQY
>TRBV7-9|TRBJ2-3|TRBD1
ATTGGQGQY
>TRBV30|TRBJ2-7|TRBD1
AWSEGTGGLASYEQY
>TRBV29-1|TRBJ2-2|.
SVEATRGRTGELF
>TRBV3-1/TRBV3-2|TRBJ2-3|.
ASSQNAAAPLALQY
>TRBV9|TRBJ1-1|.
ASSYRDTEAF
>TRBV2|TRBJ1-5|.
ASSDGVRNQPQH
>TRBV19|TRBJ1-5|.
ASSISRDNQPQH
>TRBV6-5|TRBJ1-1|.
ASSYPAGQQAF
>TRBV30|TRBJ1-4|.
AWRGLTWDPVF
>TRBV7-9|TRBJ2-1|.
ASSLGGSYSYNEQF
>TRBV5-6|TRBJ2-1|.
ASSLSVEQF
>TRBV2|TRBJ1-2|TRBD1
ASRDTGTGTLNYGYT
>TRBV11-2|TRBJ1-4|.
ASSLDLLDGSEKLF
>TRBV28|TRBJ2-2|TRBD2
ASDLAGGPNTGELF
>TRBV28|TRBJ1-5|.
ASSLANQPQH
>TRBV7-8|TRBJ1-2|.
ASSLGRSGGGYT
>TRBV7-2|TRBJ1-3|.
ASSLSGGAAGNTIY
>TRBV4-1|TRBJ1-5|.
ASSQIWGSNQPQH
>TRBV7-9|TRBJ1-2|TRBD1
ASSHLRRDRGNYGYT
>TRBV15|TRBJ1-6|TRBD1
ATSRDGGTAVRLSPLH
>TRBV30|TRBJ1-2|.
AWSAQPQRGYT
>TRBV5-1|TRBJ1-3|TRBD1
ASSQTGGSGNTIY
>TRBV28|TRBJ1-2|TRBD1
ASRGPGQGYRGSYGYT
>TRBV2|TRBJ2-3|.
ASSEERGHTQY
>TRBV5-7|TRBJ2-3|TRBD1
ASSLAKGAGDGYTDTQY
>TRBV2|TRBJ1-1|.
ASSVGSLNTEAF
>TRBV6-5|TRBJ1-6|.
ASSLLGSNSPLH
>TRBV9|TRBJ2-1|TRBD1
ASSVVGQGSNEQF
>TRBV30|TRBJ1-6|.
AWSLEGDGSPLH
>TRBV5-1|TRBJ1-4|.
ASSNPGGLNEKLF
>TRBV4-2|TRBJ2-7|.
ASSQPGHPPSSYEQY
>TRBV2|TRBJ2-1|TRBD2
AINSSGGAYNEQF
>TRBV7-9|TRBJ2-7|.
ASSLDPGFPDEQY
>TRBV3-1/TRBV3-2|TRBJ1-1|.
ASSPLLASEAF
>TRBV7-2|TRBJ1-6|TRBD1
ASSPSTGGNSPLH
>TRBV11-3|TRBJ2-3|TRBD2
ASSFGLGTDTQY
>TRBV7-8|TRBJ1-5|.
ASSSPRQPQH
>TRBV7-9|TRBJ2-1|TRBD2
ASSLGRGGIDEQF
>TRBV3-1/TRBV3-2|TRBJ2-2|.
ASSQTGNTGELF
>TRBV19|TRBJ2-3|TRBD2
ASSITSGETDTQY
>TRBV3-1/TRBV3-2|TRBJ1-5|TRBD1
ASSQTGGNQPQH
>TRBV6-5|TRBJ1-1|.
ASQTGLPPNTEAF
>TRBV19|TRBJ1-2|.
ASSQGRLATNYGYT
>TRBV6-5|TRBJ1-1|TRBD1
ASIPWDRGNTEAF
>TRBV6-5|TRBJ2-7|.
ASRIGGWSTYEQY
>TRBV28|TRBJ1-1|.
ASRPTANTEAF
>TRBV4-1|TRBJ1-2|TRBD1
ASSPRQGAQVGYT
>TRBV21-1|TRBJ1-1|.
ASSKIRTDTLDQGAF
>TRBV9|TRBJ2-5|TRBD2
ASSVGSSGVETQY
>TRBV4-2|TRBJ1-2|TRBD1
ASSTFGTDLYGYT